This paragraph covers one T cell receptor (beta chain) sequence. What it binds is unknown. Profiled with immunoSEQ multiplex PCR; TCRdb holds only in-frame clones, not every one. The sample yields over a million clones, less than 99% seen once. This CDR3 has 14 amino acids. Germline V gene sequence: CDR1 SGHRS, CDR2 YFSETQ. After removal of 4 bases from V and 9 bases from J, the junction contained 10 bases not matched to a gene. The data stem from a study of shared clonotypes between healthy human individuals. Background on the study: Researchers assigned three CD4 naive, three CD4 memory, two CD8 naive and one CD8 memory plate to each donor. General study results and limits: The low donor count limited represented genetic and exposure-history diversity.

The TCR comes from a man under 40 in good health. Sequences were obtained from naive CD4+ T cells sorted from blood. Subset defined: CD45RA+ positively selected. The rearrangement links TRBV5-1 to TRBJ2-1; TRBD1 matches 7 bases. The CDR3 loop is CASSLVSRDSEQFF. In nucleotides, the CDR3 is TGCGCCAGCAGCCTGGTGTCCAGGGACAGTGAGCAGTTCTTC. The variable domain in full, with the rest retrieved from reference TRBV5-1 and TRBJ2-1, is KAGVTQTPRYLIKTRGQQVTLSCSPISGHRSVSWYQQTPGQGLQFLFEYFSETQRNKGNFPGRFSGRQFSNSRSEMNVSTLELGDSALYLCASSLVSRDSEQFFGPGTRLTVL.